This TCR beta chain came from a study of T-cell reconstitution after alpha-beta-depleted transplantation in children. This clonotype appeared many times. The library targeted TCRbeta and was prepared with unique molecular identifiers. TCRdb fed the PCR reads into MiXCR, producing one record per CDR3 protein. The sample shows about 250,000 distinct CDR3 sequences, roughly a quarter of them seen only once. The CDR3 is 15 amino acids. Trimming left V 2 bases short and J 2 bases short, with 13 bases between. CDR1 and CDR2 (germline): ENHRY, SYGVKD. Specimen: PBMCs, mostly from graft donor cells, collected 360 days after TCRalphabeta/CD19-depleted stem cell transplant. The TCR sequence derives from a female patient aged 2-9 years who had a stem cell transplant for congenital amegakaryocytic thrombocytopenia, so the T cells may come from the graft donor. J is TRBJ2-7 and V is TRBV10-3; D possibly corresponds to TRBD1 (5 bases). The CDR3 is CAISEGAKGTYEQYF. The DNA for the CDR3 is TGTGCCATCAGTGAGGGGGCAAAGGGGACCTACGAGCAGTACTTC.